This record looks at one T cell receptor (beta chain) sequence and its context. The CDR3 contains 16 residues. Germline assignment: CDR1 MNHEY and CDR2 SMNVEV (reference sequence). V was clipped by 5 bases and J by 2 bases; unmatched bases: 12. The data originate from a study of blood T cell repertoires in COVID-19. Study summary: Sites across the United States, Italy and Spain contributed samples from acute and convalescent COVID-19. In each case, the material was cDNA or gDNA derived from T cells, B-cell-depleted T cells, or PBMCs.

In the authors' workflow: Amplification of reference gene primers provided the estimated nucleated cell counts. Clones were read by immunoSEQ multiplex PCR, and TCRdb kept only the in-frame ones, dropping some. The V and J calls and the clone size are those of that table, but D and trimming were determined from the DNA. The sample holds about 78,000 clones, roughly 84% seen once. The clonotype originates from a man in his forties or fifties with acute or convalescent COVID-19. The V gene is TRBV27, the J gene TRBJ2-7, with 7 bases lining up with TRBD1. Source material: peripheral blood. CDR3 region: CASSPQGSPLPYEQYF. CDR3 in DNA: TGTGCCAGCAGTCCACAGGGGTCCCCTCTACCCTACGAGCAGTACTTC.